The clone carrying this T cell receptor (beta chain) showed up just a few times. The TCR beta library used iRepertoire HTBI primers with Arm-PCR amplification of CDR3. Using its own MiXCR run on the multiplex PCR reads, TCRdb lists one record per CDR3 protein. The sample yields about 540,000 distinct CDR3 sequences, roughly 13% seen once. The CDR3 contains 13 residues. CDR1 is MNHEY, CDR2 SVGAGI, per germline. Trimming removed 2 bases from V and 4 bases from J, with 3 bases in between. Time point described: newly diagnosed GD, antithyroid drugs for less than 3 months. PBMCs were the source of the RNA used for TCR sequencing. The data are from a study of regulatory T cells in long-lasting Graves disease. These data were also reused for a study on T cells in Graves' hyperthyroidism and ophthalmopathy.

The chain couples TRBV6-5 to TRBJ1-6; no clear D. Sequenced here: peripheral blood mononuclear cells (PBMCs), sampled at new diagnosis, from a patient treated with antithyroid drugs. The receptor's source is a man younger than 45 with Graves disease. The CDR3 spells CASSYGYNSPLHF. CDR3 DNA sequence: TGTGCCAGCAGTTACGGTTATAATTCACCCCTCCACTTT.